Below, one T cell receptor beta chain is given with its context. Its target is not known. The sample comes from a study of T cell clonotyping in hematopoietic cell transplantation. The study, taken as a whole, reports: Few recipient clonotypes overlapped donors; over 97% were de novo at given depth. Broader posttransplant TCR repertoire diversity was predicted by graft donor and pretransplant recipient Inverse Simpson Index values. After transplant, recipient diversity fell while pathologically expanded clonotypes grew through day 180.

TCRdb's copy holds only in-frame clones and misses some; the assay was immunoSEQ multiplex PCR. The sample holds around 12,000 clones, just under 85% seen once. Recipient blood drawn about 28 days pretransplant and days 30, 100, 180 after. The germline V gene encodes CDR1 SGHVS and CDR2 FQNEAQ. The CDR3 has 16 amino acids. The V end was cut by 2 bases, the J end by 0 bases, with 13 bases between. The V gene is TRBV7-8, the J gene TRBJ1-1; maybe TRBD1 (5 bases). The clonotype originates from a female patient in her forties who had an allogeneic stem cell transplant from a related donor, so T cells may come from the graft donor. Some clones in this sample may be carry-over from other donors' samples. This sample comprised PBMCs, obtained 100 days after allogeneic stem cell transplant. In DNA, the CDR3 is TGTGCCAGCAGCTTAACAACGGGACTCATGAACACTGAAGCTTTCTTT. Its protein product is CASSLTTGLMNTEAFF.